One sample yielded the 3 T cell receptor beta chains listed below, sequenced in a study of CD8 T cells in ankylosing spondylitis. TCRdb used MiXCR to reprocess the 5' RACE reads, holding one entry per CDR3 protein. The sample holds roughly 91,000 distinct CDR3 sequences; about 8% are singletons and the top ten take approximately 9.9%. Sequenced input: blood, either unsorted or a sorted T cell fraction (not recorded which). The receptors stem from a male donor with ankylosing spondylitis or in good health (not recorded which).

The chain carries TRBV28 and TRBJ2-1; D not certain. Germline V gives CDR1 MDHEN, CDR2 SYDVKM. The CDR3 contains 13 residues. Trimming removed 5 bases from V and 4 bases from J, with 9 bases in between. CDR3 nucleotides: TGTGCCAGCAGTCTCCCTTCGTACAATGAGCAGTTCTTC. As protein: CASSLPSYNEQFF.

This clonotype has a count of ten or more. V is TRBV10-3 and J is TRBJ2-7; perhaps TRBD1 as D (6 bases). Trimming took off 6 bases at V and 0 bases at J, with 27 bases between the two ends. Germline values: CDR1 ENHRY, CDR2 SYGVKD. This CDR3 is 19 amino acids long. The CDR3 region is CAISGTGKGGPEYSYEQYF. The CDR3 DNA follows: TGTGCCATCAGCGGCACCGGGAAAGGGGGTCCGGAATACTCCTACGAGCAGTACTTC.

This clonotype appeared many times. The V and J genes are TRBV13 and TRBJ2-7, with D perhaps TRBD1 (5 bases). CDR1 is PRHDT, CDR2 FYEKMQ, per germline (reference sequence). Trimming left V 5 bases short and J 7 bases short, with 15 bases between. The CDR3 sequence is 13 residues long. The CDR3 DNA is TGTGCCAGCAGCCCAGCAGCAGGGAAGGAGCAGTACTTC. As protein: CASSPAAGKEQYF.